The 12 T cell receptor beta chains listed next were all sequenced from one sample in a study of T cells in Graves' hyperthyroidism and ophthalmopathy. TCR beta CDR3 regions were amplified from RNA transcripts. The TCR CDR3 was amplified in a first-round RT-PCR using the HTBI primer set. TCRdb independently ran MiXCR on the multiplex PCR reads; one entry per CDR3 protein. The table lists around 720,000 distinct CDR3 sequences, just over 35% of them singletons. Specimen: blood. The receptors derive from a middle-aged woman with Graves' hyperthyroidism.

This clonotype came up a few times. The chain recombines TRBV5-1 with TRBJ2-7, with 12 bases aligning to TRBD2. V lost 6 bases to trimming and J lost 6 bases; unmatched junction nucleotides: 16. Germline V CDR1 and CDR2: SGHRS, YFSETQ. CDR3 length equals 17 residues. This CDR3 reads CASTSLLAGGPPGEQYF. As DNA, the CDR3 is TGCGCCAGCACCTCACTACTAGCGGGAGGACCTCCGGGCGAGCAGTACTTC.

V is TRBV5-6 and J is TRBJ1-2; 8 bases match TRBD1. Germline V lookup: CDR1 SGHDT, CDR2 YYEEEE. This CDR3 is 17 amino acids long. V shed 3 bases, J shed 4 bases, and the junction held 14 bases outside the gene matches. CDR3 nucleotides: TGTGCCAGCAGCTCTAATTGGGACAGGCGAACCTTCTATGGCTACACCTTC. This translates into CASSSNWDRRTFYGYTF.

This clonotype occurred many times. The CDR3 nucleotides are TGCGCCAGCAGCCAAGCGCGCCCTGAAGGCTATGGCTACACCTTC. Amino acid sequence: CASSQARPEGYGYTF. V and J are TRBV4-3 and TRBJ1-2; D is uncertain. Deletions cut 1 base from V and 4 bases from J, with 13 bases between. The CDR3 runs to 15 residues. Germline CDR1 LGHNA, CDR2 YSLEER.

About this clonotype: Given a much more abundant clone one base away, this may be a read error. The chain couples TRBV10-3 to TRBJ1-5; no clear D gene. Trimming removed 4 bases at V and 1 base at J, with 5 bases between. Germline loops: CDR1 ENHRY, CDR2 SYGVKD. CDR3 length: 13 residues. DNA of the CDR3: TGTGCCATCAGTGCGTACAGCAATCAGCCCCAGCATTTT. Amino acid sequence: CAISAYSNQPQHF.

This clonotype occurred many times. CDR3 nucleotides: TGTGCCAGCAGCGTATACGGAAGCTCCTACGAGCAGTACTTC. Its protein is CASSVYGSSYEQYF. The chain is built from TRBV9 and TRBJ2-7, with D unclear. V lost 1 base and J 0 bases, leaving 8 bases between the germline ends. Germline CDR1 reads SGDLS; CDR2 reads YYNGEE. This CDR3 contains 14 residues.

V usage is TRBV9 and J usage is TRBJ1-1; D is unclear. The CDR3 has 15 amino acids. Germline assignment: CDR1 SGDLS and CDR2 YYNGEE. V dropped 4 bases and J dropped 1 base, with 14 bases sitting between them. The CDR3 DNA follows: TGTGCCAGCAGCCAAAGATGGTCAGCGAACACTGAAGCTTTCTTT. As protein: CASSQRWSANTEAFF.

As to this clonotype: Just one base apart from a much larger clone, this may be a read error. V usage is TRBV10-2 and J usage is TRBJ1-5; tentatively, D is TRBD1 (5 bases). This CDR3 comprises 13 residues. Per the germline V gene, CDR1 is WSHSY and CDR2 is SAAADI. CDR3 sequence (DNA): TGCGCCACCAGGGCAGGAGGTCATCAGCCCCAGCGTTTT. Protein product: CATRAGGHQPQRF.

As to this clonotype: Because it lacks the conserved phenylalanine or tryptophan at the end, this CDR3 is likely a read error. The rearrangement uses TRBV7-2 and TRBJ1-2; tentatively, D is TRBD1 (5 bases). V was trimmed by 7 bases and J by 6 bases, leaving 21 bases between them. The CDR3 loop spans 15 amino acids. Germline assignment: CDR1 SGHTA and CDR2 FQGNSA. Here the CDR3 reads CASIPMTAGPNGYTL. The CDR3 coding sequence is TGTGCCAGCATCCCAATGACAGCTGGGCCTAATGGCTACACCCTC.

Concerning this clonotype itself: A read error may account for a junction end that differs from germline. V and J are TRBV11-2 and TRBJ2-7; 15 nucleotides line up with TRBD2. The CDR3 sequence is 21 residues long. Per germline, CDR1 SGHAT and CDR2 FQNNGV. The CDR3 spells CASSQATWGLAGGGRSYEQYF. CDR3 coding DNA: TGCGCCAGCAGCCAAGCGACTTGGGGACTAGCGGGAGGCGGCCGATCCTACGAGCAGTACTTC.

The chain employs TRBV2 and TRBJ1-4, with D maybe TRBD1 (6 bases). The germline gives CDR1 SNHLY, CDR2 FYNNEI. The CDR3 loop spans 12 amino acids. The germline V and J ends were trimmed by 6 bases and 14 bases, with 16 bases remaining between them. The CDR3 DNA reads TGTGCCAGCAGACTACTACAGGGCCGGCTGTTTTTT. Translation gives CASRLLQGRLFF.

The chain has TRBV7-2 and TRBJ2-7; D might be TRBD2 (5 bases). Deletions cut 6 bases from V and 2 bases from J, with 20 bases between. The CDR3 is 16 residues long. In germline, CDR1 is SGHTA, CDR2 FQGNSA. CDR3 DNA: TGTGCCAGCAGTTTCAGGACGGGGAAGAAAACCTACGAGCAGTACTTC. Translating it yields CASSFRTGKKTYEQYF. The full variable domain, with the rest looked up from reference TRBV7-2 and TRBJ2-7, is GAGVSQSPSNKVTEKGKDVELRCDPISGHTALYWYRQSLGQGLEFLIYFQGNSAPDKSGLPSDRFSAERTGGSVSTLTIQRTQQEDSAVYLCASSFRTGKKTYEQYFGPGTRLTVT.

This clonotype was recorded at least ten times. V and J are TRBV24-1 and TRBJ2-2; no firm D call. The CDR3 consists of 15 residues. The germline CDR1 and CDR2 sequences are KGHDR and SFDVKD. V was clipped by 4 bases and J by 5 bases, with 13 bases between them. The CDR3 DNA is TGTGCCACCAGTGAACAATACACTGGGACCGGGGAGCTGTTTTTT. Translation: CATSEQYTGTGELFF.